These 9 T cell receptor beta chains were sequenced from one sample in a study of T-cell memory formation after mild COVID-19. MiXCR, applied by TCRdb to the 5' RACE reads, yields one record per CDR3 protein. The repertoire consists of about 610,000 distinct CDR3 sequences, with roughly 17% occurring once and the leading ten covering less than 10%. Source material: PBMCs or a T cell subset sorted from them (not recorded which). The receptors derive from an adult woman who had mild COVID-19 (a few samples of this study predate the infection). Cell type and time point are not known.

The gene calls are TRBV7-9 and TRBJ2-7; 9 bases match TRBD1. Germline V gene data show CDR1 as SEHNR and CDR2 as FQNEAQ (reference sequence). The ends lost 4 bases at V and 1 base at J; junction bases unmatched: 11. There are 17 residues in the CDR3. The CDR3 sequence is CASSSTGGGLRSYEQYF. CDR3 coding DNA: TGTGCCAGCAGCTCCACAGGGGGCGGATTAAGGTCCTACGAGCAGTACTTC.

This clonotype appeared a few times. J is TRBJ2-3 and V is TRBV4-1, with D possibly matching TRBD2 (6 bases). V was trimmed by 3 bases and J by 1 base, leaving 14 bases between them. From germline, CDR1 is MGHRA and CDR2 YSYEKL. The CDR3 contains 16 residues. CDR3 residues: CASSHPTGEGTDTQYF. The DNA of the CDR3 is TGCGCCAGCAGCCATCCAACGGGGGAAGGCACAGATACGCAGTATTTT.

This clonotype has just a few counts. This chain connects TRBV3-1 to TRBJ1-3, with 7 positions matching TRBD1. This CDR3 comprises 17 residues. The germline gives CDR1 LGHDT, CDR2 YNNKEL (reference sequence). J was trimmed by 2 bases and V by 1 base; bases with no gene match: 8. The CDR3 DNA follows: TGTGCCAGCAGCCAAGCGGGAACAGGGGTTACTGGAAACACCATATATTTT. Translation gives CASSQAGTGVTGNTIYF.

CDR3 protein: CASSLATGGASEAFF. CDR3 bases: TGCGCCAGCAGCTTAGCCACAGGGGGCGCCAGCGAAGCTTTCTTT. This chain connects TRBV5-1 to TRBJ1-1; 9 bases line up with TRBD1. Germline V gene lookup returns CDR1 SGHRS and CDR2 YFSETQ. This CDR3 has 15 residues. V was pared by 2 bases and J by 8 bases, with 10 bases of the junction left unmatched.

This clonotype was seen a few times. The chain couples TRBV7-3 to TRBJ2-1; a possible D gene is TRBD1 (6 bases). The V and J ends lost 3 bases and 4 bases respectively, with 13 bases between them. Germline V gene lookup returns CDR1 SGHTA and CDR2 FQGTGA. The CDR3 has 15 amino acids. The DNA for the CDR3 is TGTGCCAGCAGCTTTAAGGACAGCCTATACAATGAGCAGTTCTTC. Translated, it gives CASSFKDSLYNEQFF. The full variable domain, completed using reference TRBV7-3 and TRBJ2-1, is GAGVSQTPSNKVTEKGKYVELRCDPISGHTALYWYRQSLGQGPEFLIYFQGTGAADDSGLPNDRFFAVRPEGSVSTLKIQRTERGDSAVYLCASSFKDSLYNEQFFGPGTRLTVL.

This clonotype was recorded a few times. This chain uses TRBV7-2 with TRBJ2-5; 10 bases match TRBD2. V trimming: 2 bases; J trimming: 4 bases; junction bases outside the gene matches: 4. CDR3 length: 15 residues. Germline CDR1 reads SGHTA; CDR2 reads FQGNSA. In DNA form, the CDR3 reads TGTGCCAGCAGCTTACCCACTAGCGGGACAGAGACCCAGTACTTC. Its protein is CASSLPTSGTETQYF.

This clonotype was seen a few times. The CDR3 DNA reads TGTGCCAGCAGCCCGGGGGGCCATTGGTCCTACGAGCAGTACTTC. Residues: CASSPGGHWSYEQYF. The chain combines TRBV6-2 or TRBV6-3 with TRBJ2-7; weak D call: TRBD2 (7 bases). V shed 6 bases and J shed 1 base, with 16 bases lying between them. Germline assignment: CDR1 MNHEY and CDR2 SVGEGT. This CDR3 has 15 residues.

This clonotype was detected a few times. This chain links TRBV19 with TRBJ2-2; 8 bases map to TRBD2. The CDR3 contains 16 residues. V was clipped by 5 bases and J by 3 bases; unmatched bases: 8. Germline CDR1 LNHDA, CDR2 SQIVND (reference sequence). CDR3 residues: CASSSWTSSDTGELFF. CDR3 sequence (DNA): TGTGCCAGTAGTTCGTGGACTAGCTCCGACACCGGGGAGCTGTTTTTT.

CDR3 loop: CASSSLLREEQYF. The CDR3 DNA reads TGTGCCAGCAGTTCGCTCCTGAGGGAAGAGCAGTACTTC. V and J are TRBV12-3 or TRBV12-4 and TRBJ2-7, with D tentatively TRBD2 (5 bases). Trimming left V 4 bases short and J 7 bases short, with 14 bases between. The CDR3 is made up of 13 amino acids.